The TCR beta chain under discussion was sequenced for a study of shared clonotypes between healthy human individuals. Study details: The cohort comprised two women and a few men. Their ages spanned 18 to 49 years. For every donor, three CD4 naive, three CD4 memory, two CD8 naive and one CD8 memory plates were used. Study-wide findings and caveats: An expected dependence of interdonor clonotype sharing on sequencing depth was noted. Investigators collected only blood, and repertoires in tissues likely differ.

In regard to this clone: The antigen remains unidentified.

V gave up 1 base and J gave up 8 bases, with 4 bases separating them. The CDR3 is 11 residues long. Per the germline V gene, CDR1 is SGHTA and CDR2 is FQGNSA. Libraries were prepared by immunoSEQ multiplex PCR; TCRdb keeps only in-frame clonotypes and omits some of them. The sample consists of some 980,000 clones, 76% of them appearing once. The gene calls are TRBV7-2 and TRBJ2-3; no reliable D call. The material sequenced was memory CD4+ T cells sorted from blood. Subset here: CD45RA-negative fraction. This TCR came from a man aged 18-30 years in good health. The CDR3, as DNA: TGTGCCAGCAGCTTAGAAGTTACGCAGTATTTT. This encodes CASSLEVTQYF.